The table lists the clone carrying this T cell receptor (beta chain) with a few counts. This record belongs to a study of blood T cell repertoires in COVID-19. As originally analysed: By means of reference gene primer amplification, nucleated cell counts were estimated. Clones were read by immunoSEQ multiplex PCR, and TCRdb kept only the in-frame ones, dropping some. The DNA was the basis for D and trimming; V, J and clone size are from that table. The sample has roughly 180,000 clones; over 70% are singletons. The recovered donors of Cohort 3 showed two negative PCRs, clearance, or symptom resolution. Per the germline V gene, CDR1 is ENHRY and CDR2 is SYGVKD. The length of the CDR3 is 13 residues. The V end was cut by 3 bases, the J end by 8 bases, with 13 bases between.

The chain is built from TRBV10-3 and TRBJ1-2; D call uncertain. The source material was PBMCs or T cells enriched from blood (not recorded which). This TCR was sampled from an older woman who had recovered from COVID-19. CDR3 sequence: CAISDGLQAGYTF. The CDR3 DNA reads TGTGCCATCAGTGATGGACTCCAGGCCGGCTACACCTTC.